A single sample is the source of the 5 T cell receptor beta chains below, sequenced in a study of radiation and T cells in renal cell carcinoma. As to time point: blood 4 weeks post-SBRT, at nephrectomy. The treatment is: 15 Gy SBRT to primary tumor, nephrectomy 4 weeks later. The protocol was immunoSEQ multiplex PCR, while the TCRdb copy is restricted to in-frame clones and leaves out a portion. The table records roughly 170,000 clones, about 85% of them present only once. The sample was blood, taken from a patient whose treatment included radiotherapy and nephrectomy. The origin of the receptors is a woman in her fifties or sixties with renal cell carcinoma.

The chain has TRBV13 and TRBJ2-3; possible D gene TRBD1, 6 bases. The CDR3 has 16 residues. In germline, CDR1 is PRHDT, CDR2 FYEKMQ (reference sequence). Deletions cut 5 bases from V and 2 bases from J, with 17 bases between. This CDR3 is CASSRPGGPSTDTQYF. The DNA for the CDR3 is TGTGCCAGCAGCCGCCCTGGGGGCCCATCCACAGATACGCAGTATTTT.

This chain uses TRBV4-1 with TRBJ2-3; TRBD2 agrees at 14 bases. This CDR3 is 15 amino acids long. V lost 5 bases, J lost 4 bases, and 2 bases stayed unmatched. The germline CDR1 and CDR2 sequences are MGHRA and YSYEKL. CDR3 coding DNA: TGCGCCAGCAGCGAGACTAGCGGGGGGGCAGATACGCAGTATTTT. Residues: CASSETSGGADTQYF.

This chain joins TRBV4-3 and TRBJ2-6, with D possibly matching TRBD1 (6 bases). Germline V gene data show CDR1 as LGHNA and CDR2 as YSLEER. V was trimmed by 1 base and J by 2 bases, leaving 9 bases between them. This CDR3 is built from 16 residues. The CDR3 nucleotides read TGCGCCAGCAGCCAAGGGACAGAGGCTGGGGCCAACGTCCTGACTTTC. Translating gives CASSQGTEAGANVLTF.

The rearrangement links TRBV5-1 to TRBJ2-5; TRBD2 is a possible D gene (5 bases). The CDR3 contains 15 residues. Germline CDR1 is SGHRS and CDR2 is YFSETQ. Deletions cut 3 bases from V and 5 bases from J, with 17 bases between. The CDR3 coding sequence is TGCGCCAGCAGCTCGTCGGACGGGATTTGGGAGACCCAGTACTTC. Translating gives CASSSSDGIWETQYF.

The chain combines TRBV19 with TRBJ2-7; TRBD1 matches at 10 bases. This CDR3 region has 15 residues. Germline-derived CDR1 and CDR2 are LNHDA and SQIVND (reference sequence). V trimming: 5 bases; J trimming: 2 bases; junction bases outside the gene matches: 6. This CDR3 is CASSPGTGEAYEQYF. As DNA, the CDR3 is TGTGCCAGTAGTCCGGGGACAGGGGAGGCCTACGAGCAGTACTTC. The full variable domain, in which reference TRBV19 and TRBJ2-7 provide the parts outside the CDR3, is DGGITQSPKYLFRKEGQNVTLSCEQNLNHDAMYWYRQDPGQGLRLIYYSQIVNDFQKGDIAEGYSVSREKKESFPLTVTSAQKNPTAFYLCASSPGTGEAYEQYFGPGTRLTVT.